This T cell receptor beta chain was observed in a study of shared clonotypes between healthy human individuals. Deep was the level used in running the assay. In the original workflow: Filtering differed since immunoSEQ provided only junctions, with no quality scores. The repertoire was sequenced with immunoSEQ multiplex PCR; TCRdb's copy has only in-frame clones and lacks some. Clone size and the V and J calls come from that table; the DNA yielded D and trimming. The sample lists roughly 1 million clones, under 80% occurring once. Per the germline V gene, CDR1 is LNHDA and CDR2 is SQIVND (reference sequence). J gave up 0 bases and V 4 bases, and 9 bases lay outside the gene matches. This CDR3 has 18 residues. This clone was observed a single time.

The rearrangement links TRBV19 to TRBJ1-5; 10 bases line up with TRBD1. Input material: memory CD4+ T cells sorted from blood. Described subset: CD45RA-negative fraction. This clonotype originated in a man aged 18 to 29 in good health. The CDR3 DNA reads TGTGCCAGTAGTACGAGACAGGGGGCCTCTTTTAGCAATCAGCCCCAGCATTTT. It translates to CASSTRQGASFSNQPQHF. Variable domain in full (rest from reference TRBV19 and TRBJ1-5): DGGITQSPKYLFRKEGQNVTLSCEQNLNHDAMYWYRQDPGQGLRLIYYSQIVNDFQKGDIAEGYSVSREKKESFPLTVTSAQKNPTAFYLCASSTRQGASFSNQPQHFGDGTRLSIL.